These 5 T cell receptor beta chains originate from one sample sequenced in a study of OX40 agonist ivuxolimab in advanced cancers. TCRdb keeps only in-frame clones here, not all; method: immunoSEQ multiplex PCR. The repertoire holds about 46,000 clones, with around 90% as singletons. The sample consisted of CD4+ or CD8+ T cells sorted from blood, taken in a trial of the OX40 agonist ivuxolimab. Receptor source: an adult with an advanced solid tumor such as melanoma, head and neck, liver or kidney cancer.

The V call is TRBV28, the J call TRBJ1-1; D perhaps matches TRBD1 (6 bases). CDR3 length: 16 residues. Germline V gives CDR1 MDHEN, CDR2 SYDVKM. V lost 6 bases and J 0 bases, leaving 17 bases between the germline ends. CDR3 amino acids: CASRDETGAVNTEAFF. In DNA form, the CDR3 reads TGTGCCAGCAGAGACGAGACAGGTGCTGTGAACACTGAAGCTTTCTTT.

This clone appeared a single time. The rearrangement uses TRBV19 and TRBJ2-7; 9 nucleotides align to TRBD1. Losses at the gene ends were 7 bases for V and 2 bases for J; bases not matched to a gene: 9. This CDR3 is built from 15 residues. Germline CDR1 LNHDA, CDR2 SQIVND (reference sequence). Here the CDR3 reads CASTISGTGTYEQYF. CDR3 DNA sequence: TGTGCCAGTACTATCTCCGGGACAGGGACCTACGAGCAGTACTTC.

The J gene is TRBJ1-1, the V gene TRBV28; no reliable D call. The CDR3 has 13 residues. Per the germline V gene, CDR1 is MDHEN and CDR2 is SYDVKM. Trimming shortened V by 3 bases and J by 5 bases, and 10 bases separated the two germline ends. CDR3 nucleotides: TGTGCCAGCAGTTTGAGTTTAGGGACTGAAGCTTTCTTT. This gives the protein CASSLSLGTEAFF. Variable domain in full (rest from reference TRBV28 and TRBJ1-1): DVKVTQSSRYLVKRTGEKVFLECVQDMDHENMFWYRQDPGLGLRLIYFSYDVKMKEKGDIPEGYSVSREKKERFSLILESASTNQTSMYLCASSLSLGTEAFFGQGTRLTVV.

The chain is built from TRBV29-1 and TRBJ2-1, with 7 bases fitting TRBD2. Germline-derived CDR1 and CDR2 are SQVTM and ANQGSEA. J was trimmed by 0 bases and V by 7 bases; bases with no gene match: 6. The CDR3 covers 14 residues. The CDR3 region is CSGRASGSYNEQFF. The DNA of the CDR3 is TGCAGCGGACGTGCTAGCGGCTCCTACAATGAGCAGTTCTTC.

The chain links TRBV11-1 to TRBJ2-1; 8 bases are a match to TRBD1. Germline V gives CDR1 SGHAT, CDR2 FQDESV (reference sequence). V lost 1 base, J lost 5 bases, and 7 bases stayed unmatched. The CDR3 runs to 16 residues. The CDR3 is CASSLGRQGLHNEQFF. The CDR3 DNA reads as TGTGCCAGCAGCTTAGGCAGACAGGGGTTGCACAATGAGCAGTTCTTC.